This TCR beta chain came from a study of T cells in Graves' hyperthyroidism and ophthalmopathy. RNA transcripts yielded amplified TCR beta CDR3 regions. First-round RT-PCR with HTBI primers amplified the TCR CDR3 region. TCRdb re-analysed the multiplex PCR reads in MiXCR, keeping a single row per CDR3 protein. The sample lists about 400,000 distinct CDR3 sequences; approximately 14% were seen once. Newly diagnosed patients aged 18 to 65 had hyperthyroidism of under 2 months' duration. Uncontrolled infection, other autoimmune disease, pregnancy and lactation each barred patients from inclusion. The table lists this clonotype with a few counts. Its antigen is undetermined. The V gene's germline CDR1 is LNHDA and CDR2 SQIVND (reference sequence). V shed 3 bases, J shed 6 bases, and the junction held 8 bases outside the gene matches. This CDR3 comprises 15 residues. General study findings and limits: Most clonotypes expanded in the thyroid (above 0.001) were also present in blood. Prediction of ophthalmopathy progression came a median around 6.1 months pre-onset.

This TCR derives from a woman in her late teens or twenties with Graves' hyperthyroidism that later progressed to Graves' ophthalmopathy. Sequencing was performed on blood. The V gene is TRBV19, the J gene TRBJ2-3, with 8 bases that match TRBD1. The CDR3 here is CASSMGAGGLDTQYF. CDR3 DNA: TGTGCCAGTAGTATGGGTGCAGGGGGCTTGGATACGCAGTATTTT.